This T cell receptor beta chain was obtained from a study of blood T cell repertoires in COVID-19. The method was immunoSEQ multiplex PCR; TCRdb's version includes in-frame clones alone and lacks a portion of them. Of 150,000 to 200,000 clones detected, 76% appear once; the ten largest clones hold about a sixth. Enrollees, about 18 to 89 years old, lived in 24 US areas. Donors were grouped by their self-reported clinical history. This TCR was sampled from a woman aged 45 to 65 with acute COVID-19. Sequenced sample: PBMCs or T cells enriched from blood (not recorded which).

Here the CDR3 DNA reads TGCGCCAGCACCCGGGACAGGGGGAACACTGAAGCTTTCTTT. This sequence encodes CASTRDRGNTEAFF. The chain employs TRBV10-1 and TRBJ1-1; 10 positions match TRBD1. Trimming cost V 7 bases and J 1 base; bases outside gene matches: 3. CDR3 size: 14 residues. Germline V lookup: CDR1 WNHNN, CDR2 SYGVQD (reference sequence).